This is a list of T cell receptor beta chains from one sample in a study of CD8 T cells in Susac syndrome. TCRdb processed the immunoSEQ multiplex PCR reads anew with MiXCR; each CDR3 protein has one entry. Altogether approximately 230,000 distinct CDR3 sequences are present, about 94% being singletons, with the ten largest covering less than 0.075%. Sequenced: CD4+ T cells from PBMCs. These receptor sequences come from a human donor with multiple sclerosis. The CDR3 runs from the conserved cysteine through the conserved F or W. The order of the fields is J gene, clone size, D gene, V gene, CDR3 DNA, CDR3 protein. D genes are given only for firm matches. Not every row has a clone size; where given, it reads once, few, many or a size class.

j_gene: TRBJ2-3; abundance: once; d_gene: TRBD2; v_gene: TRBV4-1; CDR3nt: TGCGCCAGCAGCCAACCCCTAGCGGGACGCACAGATACGCAGTATTTT; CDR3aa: CASSQPLAGRTDTQYF
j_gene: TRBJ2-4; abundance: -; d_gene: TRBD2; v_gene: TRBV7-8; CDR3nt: TGTGCCAGCGGGGGGACTAGCGGGAGAAAAAACATTCAGTACTTC; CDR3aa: CASGGTSGRKNIQYF
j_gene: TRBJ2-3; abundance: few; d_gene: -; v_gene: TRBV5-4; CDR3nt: TGTGCCAGCAGCTTGGTGTCAGATACGCAGTATTTT; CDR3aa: CASSLVSDTQYF
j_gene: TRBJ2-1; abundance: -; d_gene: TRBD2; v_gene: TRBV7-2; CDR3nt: TGTGCCAGCAGCTTAGCGGCGAGCGGGGGGACCTACAATGAGCAGTTCTTC; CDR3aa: CASSLAASGGTYNEQFF
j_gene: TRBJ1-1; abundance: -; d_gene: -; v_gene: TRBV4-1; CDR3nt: TGCGCCAGCAGCCAAGACGGGTGGAACACTGAAGCTTTCTTT; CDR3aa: CASSQDGWNTEAFF
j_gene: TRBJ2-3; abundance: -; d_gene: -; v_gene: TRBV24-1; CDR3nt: TGTGCCACCGGCGAGGGGCCGTCAGATACGCAGTATTTT; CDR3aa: CATGEGPSDTQYF
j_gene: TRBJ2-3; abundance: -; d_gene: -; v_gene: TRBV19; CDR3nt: TGTGCCAGTAGTACCGGACTTTACACAGATACGCAGTATTTT; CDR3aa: CASSTGLYTDTQYF
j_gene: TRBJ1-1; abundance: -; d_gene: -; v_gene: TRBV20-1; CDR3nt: TGCAGTGCTACCTGGGCCCTTAACCCTGAAGCTTTCTTT; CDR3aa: CSATWALNPEAFF
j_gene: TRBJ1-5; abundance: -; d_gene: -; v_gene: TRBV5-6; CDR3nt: TGTGCCAGCAGCCCACGGGGGTCCGGTAATAGCAATCAGCCCCAGCATTTT; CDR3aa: CASSPRGSGNSNQPQHF
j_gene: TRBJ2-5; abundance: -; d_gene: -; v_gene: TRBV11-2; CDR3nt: TGTGCCAGCAGCTCAACAGGGAACCCTCAAGAGACCCAGTACTTC; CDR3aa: CASSSTGNPQETQYF
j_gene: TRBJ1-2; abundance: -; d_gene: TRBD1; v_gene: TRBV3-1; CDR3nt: TGTGCCAGCAGCCAAGATGAAGGGACAGTTCTCTTC; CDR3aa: CASSQDEGTVLF
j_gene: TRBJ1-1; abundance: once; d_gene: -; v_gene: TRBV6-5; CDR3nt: TGTGCCAGCAGTTACGAGTGGGGGGGGATGAACACTGAAGCTTTCTTT; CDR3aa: CASSYEWGGMNTEAFF
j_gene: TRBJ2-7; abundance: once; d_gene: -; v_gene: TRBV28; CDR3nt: TGTGCCAGCAGCCCCCCACCGGGGGACTACGAGCAGTACTTC; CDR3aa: CASSPPPGDYEQYF
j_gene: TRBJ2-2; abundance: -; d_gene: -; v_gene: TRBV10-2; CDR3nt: TGCGCCAGCAGCCGGGACCCGAACACCGGGGAGCTGTTTTTT; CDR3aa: CASSRDPNTGELFF
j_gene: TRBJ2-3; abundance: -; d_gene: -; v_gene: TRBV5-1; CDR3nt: TGCGCCAGCAGCAAACAAGCTATGGACACAGATACGCAGTATTTT; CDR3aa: CASSKQAMDTDTQYF
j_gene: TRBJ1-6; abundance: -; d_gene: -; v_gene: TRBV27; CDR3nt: TGTGCCAGCGTTTTATCGAGAGGGAACAATTCACCCCTCCACTTT; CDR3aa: CASVLSRGNNSPLHF
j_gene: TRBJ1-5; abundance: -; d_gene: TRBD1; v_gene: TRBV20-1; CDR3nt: TGCAGTGCTAGAGAAGGGGGCGGGAATCAGCCCCAGCATTTT; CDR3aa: CSAREGGGNQPQHF
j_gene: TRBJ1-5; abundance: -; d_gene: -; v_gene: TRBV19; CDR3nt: TGTGCCAGTAGTCCCGCGCCTAGCAATCAGCCCCAGCATTTT; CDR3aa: CASSPAPSNQPQHF
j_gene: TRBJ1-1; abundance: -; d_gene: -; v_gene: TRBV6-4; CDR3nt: TGTGCCAGCAGTCGGGACACCTCAAGGGGCACTGAAGCTTTCTTT; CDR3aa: CASSRDTSRGTEAFF
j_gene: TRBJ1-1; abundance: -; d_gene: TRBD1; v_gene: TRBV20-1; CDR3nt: TGCAGTGCTCGCTCCGGGACAGCGAACACTGAAGCTTTCTTT; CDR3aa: CSARSGTANTEAFF
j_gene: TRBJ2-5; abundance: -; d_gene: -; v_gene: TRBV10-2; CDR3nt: TGCGCCAGCAGAGGGGCAGGGGCCCAAGAGACCCAGTACTTC; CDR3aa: CASRGAGAQETQYF
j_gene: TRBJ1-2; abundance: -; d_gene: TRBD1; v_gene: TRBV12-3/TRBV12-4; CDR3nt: TGTGCCAGCAGTCGGACAGGGAAGGCCTATGGCTACACCTTC; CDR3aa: CASSRTGKAYGYTF
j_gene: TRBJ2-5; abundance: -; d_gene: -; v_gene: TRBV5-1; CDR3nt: TGCGCCAGCAGGATGGAGGGAGAGACCCAGTACTTC; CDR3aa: CASRMEGETQYF
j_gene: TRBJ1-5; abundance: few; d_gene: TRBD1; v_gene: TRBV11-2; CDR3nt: TGTGCCAGCAGCTTAGATACAGGGGGGGCCTGGCCCCAGCATTTT; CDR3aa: CASSLDTGGAWPQHF
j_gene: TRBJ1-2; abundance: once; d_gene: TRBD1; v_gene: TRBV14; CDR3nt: TGTGCCAGCAGCCACAGAACCGGGACAGCTATCGCTAACTATGGCTACACCTTC; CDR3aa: CASSHRTGTAIANYGYTF
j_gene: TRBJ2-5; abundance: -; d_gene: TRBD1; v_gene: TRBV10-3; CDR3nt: TGTGCCATCAGTGAAGGGGGCCAGGGGGCACGGGAGACCCAGTACTTC; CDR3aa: CAISEGGQGARETQYF
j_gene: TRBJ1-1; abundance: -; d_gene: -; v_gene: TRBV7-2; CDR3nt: TGTGCCAGCAGCTTTCGGCAGGGTCGTCTCCCGAACACTGAAGCTTTCTTT; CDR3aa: CASSFRQGRLPNTEAFF
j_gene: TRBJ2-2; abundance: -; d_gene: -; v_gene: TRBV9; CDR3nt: TGTGCCAGCAGCCCACGAGGGGGAGGTGACACCGGGGAGCTGTTTTTT; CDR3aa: CASSPRGGGDTGELFF
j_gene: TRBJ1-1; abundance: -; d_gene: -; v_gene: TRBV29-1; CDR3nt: TGCAGCGTCGAACCGGGACCTGAAGCTTTCTTT; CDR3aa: CSVEPGPEAFF
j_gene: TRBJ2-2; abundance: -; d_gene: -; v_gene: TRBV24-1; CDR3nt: TGTGCCACCAGTGATTTCAGGGGGGCCGCCACCGGGGAGCTGTTTTTT; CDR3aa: CATSDFRGAATGELFF
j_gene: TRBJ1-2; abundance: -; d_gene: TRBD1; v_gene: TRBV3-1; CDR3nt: TGTGCCAGCAGCCTTCTGAACCTCAGGGGGCGAAGGAAGGATGGCTACACCTTC; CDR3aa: CASSLLNLRGRRKDGYTF
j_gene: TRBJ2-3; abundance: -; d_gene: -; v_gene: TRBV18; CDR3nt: TGTGCCAGCTCACAAGTTGCTCAGGATACGCAGTATTTT; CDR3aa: CASSQVAQDTQYF
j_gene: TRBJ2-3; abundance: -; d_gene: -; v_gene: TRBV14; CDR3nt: TGTGCCAGCAGCCAACGGGTAGTCACAGATACGCAGTATTTT; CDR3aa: CASSQRVVTDTQYF
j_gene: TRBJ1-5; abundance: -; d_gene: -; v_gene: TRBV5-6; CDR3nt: TGTGCCAGCAGCTTCGGACAGAGCCGCAATCAGCCCCAGCATTTT; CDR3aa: CASSFGQSRNQPQHF
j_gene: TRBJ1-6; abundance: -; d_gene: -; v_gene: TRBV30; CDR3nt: TGTGCCTGGACCCCTCCCCAAGGCAGAGGGAATTCACCCCTCCACTTT; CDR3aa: CAWTPPQGRGNSPLHF
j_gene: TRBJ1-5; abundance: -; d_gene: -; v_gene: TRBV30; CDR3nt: TGTGCCTGGAGTGCCGGGGGCGGCCAGCCCCAGCATTTT; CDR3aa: CAWSAGGGQPQHF
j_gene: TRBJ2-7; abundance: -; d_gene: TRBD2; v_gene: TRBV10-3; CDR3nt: TGTGCCAGCCGGGACTATGCCTACGAGCAGTACTTC; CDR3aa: CASRDYAYEQYF
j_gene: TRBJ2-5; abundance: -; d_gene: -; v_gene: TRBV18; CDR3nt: TGTGCCAGCTCACCCTCGGGCTTTGAGACCCAGTACTTC; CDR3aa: CASSPSGFETQYF
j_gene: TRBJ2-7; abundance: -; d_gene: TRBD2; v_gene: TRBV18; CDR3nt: TGTGCCAGCTCACCACCAGCGGGGGGCGGGTACGAGCAGTACTTC; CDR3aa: CASSPPAGGGYEQYF
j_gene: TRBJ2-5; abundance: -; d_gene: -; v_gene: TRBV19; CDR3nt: TGTGCCAGTAGTACCCTCTGGGGCTGGGAGACCCAGTACTTC; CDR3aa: CASSTLWGWETQYF
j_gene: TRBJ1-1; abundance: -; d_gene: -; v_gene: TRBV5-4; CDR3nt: TGTGCCAGCAGCTACAATCTCGGGGGGACTTCGAACACTGAAGCTTTCTTT; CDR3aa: CASSYNLGGTSNTEAFF
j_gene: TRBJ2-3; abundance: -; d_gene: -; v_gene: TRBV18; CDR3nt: TGTGCCAGCTCACCCGTCCCCCTCACTCCGACGGTTCCAGATACGCAGTATTTT; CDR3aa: CASSPVPLTPTVPDTQYF
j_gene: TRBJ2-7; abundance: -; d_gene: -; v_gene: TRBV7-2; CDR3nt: TGTGCCAGCAGCCTGCCGCATGCGTCCTACGAGCAGTACTTC; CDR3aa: CASSLPHASYEQYF
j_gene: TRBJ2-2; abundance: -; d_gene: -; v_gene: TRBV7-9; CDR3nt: TGTGCCAGCAGCTTCCCCGGGGAGCTGTTTTTT; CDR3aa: CASSFPGELFF
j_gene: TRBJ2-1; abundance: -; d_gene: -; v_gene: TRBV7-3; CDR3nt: TGTGCCAGCAGCTTAGGACCTAATCAGCTCTACAATGAGCAGTTCTTC; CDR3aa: CASSLGPNQLYNEQFF
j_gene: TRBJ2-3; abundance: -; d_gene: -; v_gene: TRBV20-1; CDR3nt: TGCAGTGCTAGCGGGGGAGGCACAGATACGCAGTATTTT; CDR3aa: CSASGGGTDTQYF
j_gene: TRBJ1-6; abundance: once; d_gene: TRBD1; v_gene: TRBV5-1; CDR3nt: TGCGCCAGCAGCTCCAGGGGGGGTAATTCACCCCTCCACTTT; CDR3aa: CASSSRGGNSPLHF
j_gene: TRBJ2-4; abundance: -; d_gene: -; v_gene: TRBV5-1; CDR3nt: TGCGCCAGCAGCTTGGTTGGAGGCAGAGTAGCCAAAAACATTCAGTACTTC; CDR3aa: CASSLVGGRVAKNIQYF
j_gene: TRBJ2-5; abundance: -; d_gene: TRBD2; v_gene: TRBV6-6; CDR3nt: TGTGCCAGCAGTTACGGGCTAGCGGGCGCGGAGACCCAGTACTTC; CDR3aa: CASSYGLAGAETQYF
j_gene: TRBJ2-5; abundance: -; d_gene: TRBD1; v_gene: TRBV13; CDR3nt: TGTGCCAGCAGCCTAGACAGGGGGCCGGAGACCCAGTACTTC; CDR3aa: CASSLDRGPETQYF